What follows are 6 T cell receptor beta chains derived from one specimen sequenced in a study of PD-1 blockade in mismatch repair-deficient tumors. Sequencing was performed with immunoSEQ multiplex PCR; in TCRdb, only in-frame clones are kept and a portion is missing. The data show about 130,000 clones, roughly 86% seen once. Source: peripheral blood, taken just over 70 weeks after starting pembrolizumab. These receptors were taken from an adult with mismatch repair-deficient cancer.

This clone was seen once. V usage is TRBV9 and J usage is TRBJ2-2; 15 bases align to TRBD2. The CDR3 is 18 amino acids. Per the germline V gene, CDR1 is SGDLS and CDR2 is YYNGEE. The ends lost 3 bases at V and 7 bases at J; junction bases unmatched: 10. CDR3 in DNA: TGTGCCAGCAGCGGATCCGGGACTAGCGGGAGGATGAGCGGGGAGCTGTTTTTT. Amino acid sequence: CASSGSGTSGRMSGELFF.

The chain recombines TRBV9 with TRBJ2-1; 11 bases map to TRBD2. V lost 4 bases to trimming and J lost 5 bases; unmatched junction nucleotides: 14. CDR3 length equals 18 residues. CDR1 SGDLS and CDR2 YYNGEE come from the germline V gene. CDR3 in amino acids: CASSPPTSGIEANNEQFF. CDR3 DNA sequence: TGTGCCAGCAGCCCCCCGACTAGCGGGATTGAGGCGAACAATGAGCAGTTCTTC. The full variable domain, completed using reference TRBV9 and TRBJ2-1, is DSGVTQTPKHLITATGQRVTLRCSPRSGDLSVYWYQQSLDQGLQFLIQYYNGEERAKGNILERFSAQQFPDLHSELNLSSLELGDSALYFCASSPPTSGIEANNEQFFGPGTRLTVL.

The chain has TRBV28 and TRBJ2-2; D might be TRBD1 (5 bases). CDR1 is MDHEN and CDR2 is SYDVKM in the germline V gene. The V gene lost 1 base and the J gene lost 3 bases, with 9 bases spanning the gap. The CDR3 has 15 amino acids. The CDR3 bases are TGTGCCAGCAGTTTATTCAGGGCCGACACCGGGGAGCTGTTTTTT. Translating gives CASSLFRADTGELFF.

This chain connects TRBV11-3 to TRBJ2-2, with TRBD2 matching 16 bases. V lost 1 base and J lost 5; bases outside the gene matches: 10. The CDR3 loop spans 20 amino acids. Per germline, CDR1 SGHNT and CDR2 YENEEA. The CDR3 spells CASSLALGLAGGPGTGELFF. Written as DNA, the CDR3 is TGTGCCAGCAGCTTAGCCCTGGGACTAGCGGGAGGGCCGGGAACCGGGGAGCTGTTTTTT.

V gene TRBV7-9 combines with J gene TRBJ2-7; no clear D gene. The CDR3 sequence is 15 residues long. Trimming stripped 5 bases from V and 6 bases from J, with 20 bases between. Germline V gives CDR1 SEHNR, CDR2 FQNEAQ (reference sequence). CDR3 sequence: CASSRDSSAEFEQYF. DNA of the CDR3: TGTGCCAGCAGCCGCGATTCCAGTGCAGAGTTCGAGCAGTACTTC.

The chain is built from TRBV27 and TRBJ2-7; 11 nucleotides match TRBD2. CDR3 length: 17 residues. Trimming removed 6 bases from V and 2 bases from J; junction bases left unmatched: 12. CDR1 is MNHEY, CDR2 SMNVEV, per germline (reference sequence). The CDR3 spells CASSHIMTSGIPYEQYF. DNA of the CDR3: TGTGCCAGCAGCCACATCATGACTAGCGGGATCCCCTACGAGCAGTACTTC.